This TCR beta chain stems from a study of T cells after yellow fever vaccination. Study-wide context: Some fractions had low cell numbers, and these were prepared with SMART-Seq v4 Ultra Low Input. Study observations and caveats: Bulk-population clonotypes that are abundant could appear as contaminants in FACS-sorted repertoires. A minor fraction of clonotypes spanned both CD4 and CD8 compartments.

The TCR cDNA carried a universal primer site and UMIs from 5'RACE template switching. Via MiXCR, TCRdb re-called the 5' RACE reads, giving one row per CDR3 protein. Among around 600,000 distinct CDR3 sequences listed, roughly an eighth were seen once. V lost 2 bases to trimming and J lost 2 bases; unmatched junction nucleotides: 7. CDR3 length equals 16 residues. This clonotype has a count of ten or more. No antigen is known for it. V is TRBV12-3 or TRBV12-4 and J is TRBJ2-3, with 7 positions matching TRBD2. This clonotype was obtained from a man aged 25 to 45 who received the YFV17D yellow fever vaccine. The sample here was PBMCs, taken on the day of the yellow fever booster vaccination. This CDR3 is CASSLMGGSATDTQYF. DNA for the CDR3: TGTGCCAGCAGTTTAATGGGCGGGAGTGCCACAGATACGCAGTATTTT.